The rows below give T cell receptor beta chains drawn from one sample of a study of blood T cell repertoires in COVID-19. Clones were sequenced by immunoSEQ multiplex PCR, and TCRdb holds only the in-frame ones, with some missing. The repertoire holds about 180,000 clones, approximately 88% seen once, with roughly 8.6% in the top ten. The sequencing input was PBMCs or T cells enriched from blood (not recorded which). These receptors were obtained from a woman aged 18-35 years who had recovered from COVID-19. Each CDR3 is given with its conserved first and last residue.

cdr3_aa v_call
CASLPTGGPSEETQYF TRBV7-9
CAWSATGEPQETQYF TRBV30
CASSLVAGEGDNEQFF TRBV5-1
CASSERAGDWYGYTF TRBV2
CASSSDRVVFNIQYF TRBV6-5
CASSLVTGGPVVEQFF TRBV5-1
CASSPRGSPGNTIYF TRBV4-1
CASSLPAGDLNSGANVLTF TRBV19
CASTTTVDRALHYEQYF TRBV28
CATSRERGSGNTIYF TRBV15
CAWRAFGLPIQYF TRBV30
CASRKGTSGRTTDTQYF TRBV2
CASSYRSGEDYEQYF TRBV7-9
CASSPLGLAGHPWEQYF TRBV3-1/TRBV3-2
CASSPRGFNQPQHF TRBV3-1/TRBV3-2
CASSFTRGPGNEQFF TRBV7-3
CSVTTGTGNQPQHF TRBV29-1
CATGQGGDQPQHF TRBV7-6
CASSPGREAGGHHEQYF TRBV5-1